Reported below is one T cell receptor beta chain. The antigen remains undetermined. Produced via immunoSEQ multiplex PCR; TCRdb's table is partial and in-frame only. Among roughly 63,000 clones listed, about 76% were seen once. Time point denoted: pretreatment peripheral blood. Disease in patients was locally advanced or metastatic urothelial carcinoma. CDR3 length: 14 residues. Trimming took 0 bases from V and 5 from J; bases not matched to a gene: 3. Germline loops: CDR1 SGDLS, CDR2 YYNGEE. The data originate from a study of PD-L1 blockade in urothelial cancer. On the study more broadly: Intravenous atezolizumab, 1,200 mg every 3 weeks, was begun by patients in the mid-2010s. Researchers found blood samples held a median of about 130,000 T cells.

Whole-study results and caveats: Better survival was forecast by a pretreatment blood TCR clonality below the median.

The chain combines TRBV9 with TRBJ2-5, with 8 nucleotides matching TRBD2. This clonotype was obtained from a man in his 70s with urothelial cancer. This material consisted of PBMCs, taken around atezolizumab (anti-PD-L1) treatment. The CDR3 protein is CASSVGAGAETQYF. CDR3 DNA sequence: TGTGCCAGCAGCGTAGGAGCGGGAGCCGAGACCCAGTACTTC. Combining the CDR3 with reference TRBV9 and TRBJ2-5 gives the whole variable domain DSGVTQTPKHLITATGQRVTLRCSPRSGDLSVYWYQQSLDQGLQFLIQYYNGEERAKGNILERFSAQQFPDLHSELNLSSLELGDSALYFCASSVGAGAETQYFGPGTRLLVL.